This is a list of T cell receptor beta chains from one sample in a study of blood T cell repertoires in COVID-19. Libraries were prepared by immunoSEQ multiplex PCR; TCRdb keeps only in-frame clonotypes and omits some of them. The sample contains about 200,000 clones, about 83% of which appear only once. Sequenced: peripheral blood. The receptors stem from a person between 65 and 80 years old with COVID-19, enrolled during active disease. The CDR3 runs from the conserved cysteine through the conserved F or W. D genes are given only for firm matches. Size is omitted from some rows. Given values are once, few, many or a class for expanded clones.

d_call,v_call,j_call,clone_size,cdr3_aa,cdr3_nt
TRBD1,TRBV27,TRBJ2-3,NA,CASSFGQGVTQYF,TGTGCCAGCAGTTTTGGACAGGGCGTTACGCAGTATTTT
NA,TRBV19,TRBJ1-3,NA,CASSIGLAFNF,TGTGCCAGTAGTATAGGGTTGGCATTCAACTTT
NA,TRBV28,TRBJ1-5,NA,CASSPFGGASDQPQHF,TGTGCCAGCAGCCCCTTTGGGGGGGCTTCCGACCAGCCCCAGCATTTT
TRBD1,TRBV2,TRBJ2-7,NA,CASWMGTGVIYEQYF,TGTGCCAGCTGGATGGGGACAGGGGTTATCTACGAGCAGTACTTC
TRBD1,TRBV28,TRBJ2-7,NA,CASSSTGTATQRYF,TGTGCCAGCAGTTCTACCGGGACAGCCACCCAGCGGTACTTC
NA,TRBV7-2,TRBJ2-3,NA,CASSLGGAGFGDTQYF,TGTGCCAGCAGCTTGGGCGGGGCGGGATTTGGAGATACGCAGTATTTT
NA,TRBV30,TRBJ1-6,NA,CAWSLGGSSYNSPLHF,TGTGCCTGGAGCCTTGGGGGCAGCTCCTATAATTCACCCCTCCACTTT
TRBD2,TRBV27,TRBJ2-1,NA,CASSFGTSYFF,TGTGCCAGCAGTTTTGGGACTAGCTATTTCTTC
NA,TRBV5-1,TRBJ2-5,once,CASSQVSREETQYF,TGCGCCAGCAGCCAAGTCAGCAGGGAAGAGACCCAGTACTTC
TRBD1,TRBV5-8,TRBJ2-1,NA,CASSFEGGDEQFF,TGTGCCAGCAGCTTCGAAGGGGGCGATGAGCAGTTCTTC
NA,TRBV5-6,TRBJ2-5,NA,CASSLGGGAQETQYF,TGTGCCAGCAGCTTGGGAGGGGGGGCCCAAGAGACCCAGTACTTC
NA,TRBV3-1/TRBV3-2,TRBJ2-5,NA,CASSQARITPNQETQYF,TGTGCCAGCAGCCAAGCCCGAATTACACCAAACCAAGAGACCCAGTACTTC
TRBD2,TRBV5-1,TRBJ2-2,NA,CASTGGLRSGELFF,TGCGCCAGCACGGGGGGTCTCCGCTCCGGGGAGCTGTTTTTT
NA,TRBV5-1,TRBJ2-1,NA,CASSLVPGSNEQFF,TGCGCCAGCAGCTTGGTTCCGGGAAGCAATGAGCAGTTCTTC
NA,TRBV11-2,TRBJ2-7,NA,CASSALRGRGQYEQYF,TGTGCCAGCAGCGCCCTCAGGGGCAGGGGCCAATACGAGCAGTACTTC
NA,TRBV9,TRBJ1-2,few,CASSPTANYGYTF,TGTGCCAGCAGCCCGACAGCTAACTATGGCTACACCTTC
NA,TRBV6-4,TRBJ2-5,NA,CASSRSGGAQETQYF,TGTGCCAGCAGCCGCTCTGGCGGGGCCCAAGAGACCCAGTACTTC
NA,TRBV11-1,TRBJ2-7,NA,CASSAGGTADEQYF,TGTGCCAGCAGCGCAGGGGGGACCGCCGACGAGCAGTACTTC
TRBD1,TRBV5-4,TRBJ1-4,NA,CASSRQGNEKLFF,TGTGCCAGCAGCCGACAGGGAAATGAAAAACTGTTTTTT
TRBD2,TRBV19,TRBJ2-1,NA,CASRRSSGSYNEQFF,TGTGCCAGTAGAAGATCTAGCGGGAGCTACAATGAGCAGTTCTTC
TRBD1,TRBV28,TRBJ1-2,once,CASRPSGQGRNYGYTF,TGTGCCAGCAGACCAAGCGGACAGGGGAGGAACTATGGCTACACCTTC
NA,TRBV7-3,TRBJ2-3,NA,CASSLFLPRVGTQYF,TGTGCCAGCAGCTTATTCCTCCCGAGGGTGGGAACGCAGTATTTT
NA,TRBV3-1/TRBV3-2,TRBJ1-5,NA,CASSQGGGSGGSQPQHF,TGTGCCAGCAGCCAAGGGGGCGGTTCGGGCGGGAGTCAGCCCCAGCATTTT
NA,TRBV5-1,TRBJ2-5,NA,CASSWDAGRKETQYF,TGCGCCAGCAGCTGGGATGCGGGACGGAAAGAGACCCAGTACTTC